This T cell receptor (beta chain) comes out of a study of T cell responses to AZD1222 COVID-19 vaccine (dated by TCRdb to the early 2020s). Background on the whole study: AZD1222 recipients given second doses at about 4 weeks or at about 12 weeks were pooled, since spike-specific TCR depth and breadth were not found to differ between the two schedules. Trial participants were enrolled by age into 18-55, 56-69 and 70-plus year subgroups, with 148, 28 and 57 TCR-sequenced participants respectively. TCR sequencing covered more than 230 trial participants: 207 given two doses of AZD1222 and about 26 given two doses of MenACWY control vaccine.

The label giving this sample's time point can be read as: baseline before first vaccination. Vaccinee samples were obtained from the UK trials COV001 and COV002, which included a single-blind randomized controlled phase 2/3 trial of AZD1222 (ChAdOx1 nCoV-19) in healthy adults. For TCRbeta chain sequencing, PBMC samples were collected from trial participants at day 0 and at day 28 after the second dose. V and J lose 7 bases and 6 bases, and a span of 13 bases separates them. The CDR3 goes from the cysteine to the phenylalanine over 13 residues. Only CDR3 DNA remains: 39 bases, in frame from the first base. CDR1 and CDR2 were assigned from the germline V gene as SGDLS and YYNGEE. The CDR3 regions of human TCRbeta chains were subjected to immunosequencing. Per the authors' processing: TCRs in the repertoires were matched against a reference library of SARS-CoV-2-specific TCRs that had been generated with the MIRA antigen-specificity platform. Breadth meant the fraction of unique TCRs that were SARS-CoV-2-associated, whereas depth meant the fraction of total T cells that were SARS-CoV-2-associated. Using the MIRA data, each spike-specific TCR was assigned both to the spike region to which the TCR was reactive and to a CD4 or CD8 class. Log10-transformed breadth and depth values were compared by one-way ANOVA with Sidak's multiple comparisons tests. This is the immuneACCESS table as TCRdb keeps it, with only in-frame sequences that have V and J called. A part of the clones is gone; compared with another copy, unresolved V genes explain less than half, and the rest is unexplained. The V and J calls and clone size are taken from that table; D and trimming were inferred from the DNA. In this sample the table shows fewer than 200,000 clones, over 85% of which occur a single time. The top ten clones comprise about 2.8% of the sample.

General findings and caveats noted by the study authors: Vaccine-associated CD4 TCRs spanned the whole spike protein, with dominant responses in regions 160-218 and 743-854. A significant rise in spike-specific TCR breadth and depth was observed after two AZD1222 doses relative to day 0 and relative to MenACWY recipients. Only five to seven AZD1222 recipients were SARS-CoV-2 seropositive at baseline, limiting conclusions about previously exposed vaccinees. Most participants were white British and females outnumbered males, and the authors suggested that clonal diversity may have been underestimated. The 56-69-year group was small, and its depth increase did not reach significance, likely because of low power. No day 14 peak-response samples were available, so repertoires were characterized only after the peak T cell response. Nearly half of unique spike-specific TCRs reportedly recognized epitopes outside regions mutated in the B.1.351 and B.1.1.7 variants.

Points on this clone: What antigen it recognizes has not been identified. No base quality values were provided; no much bigger clone lies one nucleotide off.

The source material was peripheral blood, sampled on day 0 of AZD1222 vaccination. The receptor chain draws on TRBV9 and TRBJ2-2, and the D gene may be TRBD1, 7 bases matching. The sequence was obtained from an adult in good health. CDR3 sequence: CASGGTVPGELFF. In nucleotide form, the sequence is TGTGCCAGCGGGGGGACAGTGCCCGGGGAGCTGTTTTTT. Full variable domain (CDR3 extended with the reference TRBV9 and TRBJ2-2 proteins): DSGVTQTPKHLITATGQRVTLRCSPRSGDLSVYWYQQSLDQGLQFLIQYYNGEERAKGNILERFSAQQFPDLHSELNLSSLELGDSALYFCASGGTVPGELFFGEGSRLTVL.